These 5 T cell receptor beta chains were sequenced from one sample in a study of technical replicates of blood from a few donors. Using immunoSEQ multiplex PCR, the repertoire was profiled, and TCRdb retains in-frame clones only, with some absent. The table shows some 70,000 clones, with 80% to 95% occurring only once. The sequencing input was PBMCs. The source of these receptors is a human donor in good health. Some clones in this sample may be carry-over from other donors' samples.

This chain uses TRBV4-3 with TRBJ1-2; TRBD1 is a possible D gene (5 bases). V shed 0 bases and J shed 4 bases, with 15 bases lying between them. The V gene's germline CDR1 is LGHNA and CDR2 YSLEER. CDR3 size: 16 residues. CDR3 bases: TGCGCCAGCAGCCAAGAGAGACACGGGGGAAGCTATGGCTACACCTTC. Protein product: CASSQERHGGSYGYTF.

This chain links TRBV9 with TRBJ2-1; no definite D call. The germline CDR1 and CDR2 sequences are SGDLS and YYNGEE. V was shortened by 3 bases and J by 11 bases, with 15 bases between the two germline ends. The CDR3 contains 13 residues. In DNA, the CDR3 is TGTGCCAGCAGCGATCGCCCCAGGAAACAGCAGTTCTTC. Translation: CASSDRPRKQQFF.

The V gene is TRBV6-1, the J gene TRBJ1-4; D might be TRBD1 (6 bases). The V end was cut by 5 bases, the J end by 0 bases, with 10 bases between. The germline V gene has CDR1 MNHNS and CDR2 SASEGT. The CDR3 is 15 amino acids. The CDR3, as DNA: TGTGCCAGCAGTCCCGGACAGACAACTAATGAAAAACTGTTTTTT. Translated, it gives CASSPGQTTNEKLFF.

V gene TRBV7-3 combines with J gene TRBJ2-3; a weak D match, TRBD2 (6 bases). Trimming cost V 4 bases and J 6 bases, with 11 bases left between them. CDR3 length: 13 residues. CDR1 is SGHTA, CDR2 FQGTGA, per germline. Here the CDR3 reads CASSSASGDTQYF. The CDR3 region has the DNA TGTGCCAGCAGCTCAGCCAGCGGGGATACGCAGTATTTT.

In this sample, this clone turned up once. This chain connects TRBV6-6 to TRBJ2-7, with TRBD1 matching 8 bases. This CDR3 comprises 12 residues. Germline CDR1 and CDR2: MNHNY and SVGAGI (reference sequence). J lost 7 bases, V lost 6 bases, and 5 bases had no gene match. DNA of the CDR3: TGTGCCAGCAGCCAGGGGGCAGGGGAGCAGTACTTC. It specifies CASSQGAGEQYF.